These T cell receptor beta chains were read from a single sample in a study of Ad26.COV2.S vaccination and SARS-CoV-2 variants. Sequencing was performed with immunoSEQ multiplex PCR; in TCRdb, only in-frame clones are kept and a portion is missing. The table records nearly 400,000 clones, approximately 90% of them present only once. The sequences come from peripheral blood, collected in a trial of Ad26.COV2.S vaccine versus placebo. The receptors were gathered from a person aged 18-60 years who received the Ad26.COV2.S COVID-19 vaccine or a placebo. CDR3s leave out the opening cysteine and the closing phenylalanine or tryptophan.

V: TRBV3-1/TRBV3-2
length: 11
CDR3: ASSLLQGAEQY

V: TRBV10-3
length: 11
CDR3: ASHDQQLASQY

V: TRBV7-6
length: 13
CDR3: ASSSAGRARDTQY

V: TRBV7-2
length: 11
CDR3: ASSLQVNTEAF

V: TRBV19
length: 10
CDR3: ASSTPRQPQH

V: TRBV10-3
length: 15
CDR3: ANSLYPLAGVNNEQF

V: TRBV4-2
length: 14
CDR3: ASSQDGLSGANVLT

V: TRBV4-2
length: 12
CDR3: ASRGASGRNEQF

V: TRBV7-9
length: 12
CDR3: ASSLPRDVHEQY

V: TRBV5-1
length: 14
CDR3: ASSLGGSQMNTEAF

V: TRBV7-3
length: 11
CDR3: ASSESGQETQY

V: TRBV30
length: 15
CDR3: AWSGRTDLAGSYGYT

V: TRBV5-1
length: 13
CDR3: ASSLRDRVSYEQY

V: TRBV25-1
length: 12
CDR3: ASLGQGGYNEQF

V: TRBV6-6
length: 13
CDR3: ASSYASSGSVEQY

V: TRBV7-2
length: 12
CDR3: ASSLVRSTDTQY

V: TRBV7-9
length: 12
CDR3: ASSRHGTYNEQF

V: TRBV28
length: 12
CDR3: AIEGVSGIHEQY

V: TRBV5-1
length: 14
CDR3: ASSGDRGRADNEQF

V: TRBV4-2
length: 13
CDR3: ASSQKDRDEETQY

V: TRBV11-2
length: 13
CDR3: ASSRGTGRRNEQF

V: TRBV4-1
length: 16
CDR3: ASSHFVGGGTAKNIQY

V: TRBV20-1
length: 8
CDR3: SASQETQY

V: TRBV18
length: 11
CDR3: ASSPGTAYGYT

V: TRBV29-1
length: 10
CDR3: SVRTVGNTIY

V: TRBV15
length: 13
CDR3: ATSRVRVVQETQY

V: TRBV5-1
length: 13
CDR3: ASSPGDSFYNEQF

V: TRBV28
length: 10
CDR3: ATAPGANVLT

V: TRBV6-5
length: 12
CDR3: ASSLRGTNTEAF

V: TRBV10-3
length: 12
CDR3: AISLRGPDTEAF

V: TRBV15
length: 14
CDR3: ATSRDHGALTDTQY